The 10 T cell receptor beta chains reported below all come from one sample, sequenced in a study of T cells in Graves' hyperthyroidism and ophthalmopathy. Amplification targeted TCR beta CDR3 regions from RNA transcripts. Carried out on the TCR CDR3, a first-round RT-PCR used the HTBI primer set. In TCRdb, the multiplex PCR reads were re-called with MiXCR into one record per CDR3 protein. The sample holds about 760,000 distinct CDR3 sequences, roughly a third seen once. Sequencing used blood. Receptor source: a woman between 35 and 50 years old with Graves' hyperthyroidism.

The chain employs TRBV7-9 and TRBJ1-4; the match to TRBD1 covers 10 bases. CDR1 SEHNR and CDR2 FQNEAQ come from the germline V gene (reference sequence). The J segment lost 6 bases and the V segment lost 3 bases, leaving 4 bases of the junction unmatched. The CDR3 runs to 15 residues. The CDR3 here is CASSFSGTGDEKLFF. For the CDR3, the DNA is TGTGCCAGCAGCTTTTCCGGGACAGGGGATGAAAAACTGTTTTTT.

This clonotype has only a few counts. Sequence at one end of the junction differs from germline and may be a read error. The V gene is TRBV7-2, the J gene TRBJ1-6; 7 bases agree with TRBD1. The CDR3 is made up of 15 amino acids. Germline V CDR1 and CDR2: SGHTA, FQGNSA. The CDR3 DNA sequence: TGTGCCAGCAGTTTAGGAGGGGGCGCGGGGTCACCCCTCCACTTT. It is translated as CASSLGGGAGSPLHF.

Turning to this clonotype: A much more abundant neighbour one base away suggests this may be a read error. The V gene is TRBV13, the J gene TRBJ2-5, with D unresolved. The germline CDR1 and CDR2 sequences are PRHDT and FYEKMQ (reference sequence). Deletions cut 2 bases from V and 5 bases from J, with 9 bases between. The CDR3 covers 13 residues. This CDR3 reads CASSLMGFETQYF. In DNA, the CDR3 is TGTGCCAGCAGCTTAATGGGCTTCGAGACCCAGTACTTC.

This clonotype was seen many times. The rearrangement joins TRBV4-1 to TRBJ1-2, with unresolved D. The CDR3 loop spans 12 amino acids. V was cut by 4 bases and J by 6 bases, with 9 bases left in between. Germline CDR1 reads MGHRA; CDR2 reads YSYEKL. CDR3 DNA sequence: TGCGCCAGCAGCCCTGACCTCAATGGCTACACCTTC. Its translation: CASSPDLNGYTF.

With regard to this clonotype: A much larger clone lies one base from this, so it may be a read error. This chain links TRBV7-9 with TRBJ2-2, with 7 bases matching TRBD2. The CDR3 runs 16 residues. J gave up 8 bases and V 5 bases, and 14 bases lay outside the gene matches. CDR1 and CDR2 (germline): SEHNR, FQNEAQ (reference sequence). As DNA, the CDR3 is TGTGCCAGCAGCACCCAGGGACTACCGTCACTGGGGGAGCTGTTTTTT. Its protein product is CASSTQGLPSLGELFF.

This clonotype occurred once. This rearrangement joins TRBV6-5 to TRBJ2-5; 8 nucleotides agree with TRBD2. V shed 6 bases, J shed 8 bases, and the junction held 14 bases outside the gene matches. Germline CDR1 reads MNHEY; CDR2 reads SVGAGI. The CDR3 runs 15 residues. CDR3 sequence (DNA): TGTGCCAGCAGCCCCGAGGCGGGACTAGTCTCAACCCAGTACTTC. Amino acids: CASSPEAGLVSTQYF.

This clonotype has ten or more counts. This chain uses TRBV7-9 with TRBJ1-2, with 7 bases fitting TRBD1. Germline CDR1 is SEHNR and CDR2 is FQNEAQ (reference sequence). Trimming cost V 7 bases and J 3 bases; bases outside gene matches: 8. CDR3 length equals 14 residues. CDR3 residues: CASTEGAPDYGYTF. In DNA form, the CDR3 reads TGTGCCAGCACCGAGGGGGCTCCAGACTATGGCTACACCTTC. Full variable domain (remainder filled in from reference TRBV7-9 and TRBJ1-2): DTGVSQNPRHKITKRGQNVTFRCDPISEHNRLYWYRQTLGQGPEFLTYFQNEAQLEKSRLLSDRFSAERPKGSFSTLEIQRTEQGDSAMYLCASTEGAPDYGYTFGSGTRLTVV.

Concerning this clonotype itself: A junction boundary mismatches the germline segment, possibly from a read error. The rearrangement links TRBV30 to TRBJ1-1; D is undetermined. Germline V lookup: CDR1 GTSNPN, CDR2 SVGIG (reference sequence). This CDR3 contains 12 residues. This CDR3 is CVWSGTAIEAFF. The CDR3 DNA sequence: TGTGTCTGGAGTGGCACGGCCATTGAAGCTTTCTTT.

This chain's CDR3 is CASSIVAGPYSNQPQHF. In DNA, the CDR3 is TGTGCCAGTAGTATAGTCGCAGGACCTTATAGCAATCAGCCCCAGCATTTT. The J gene is TRBJ1-5, the V gene TRBV19; no definite D call. Germline loops: CDR1 LNHDA, CDR2 SQIVND (reference sequence). The CDR3 is 17 amino acids. The V gene lost 1 base and the J gene lost 0 bases, with 13 bases spanning the gap.

The chain is built from TRBV10-3 and TRBJ2-1; D remains unclear. The V end lost 6 bases, the J end lost 7 bases, and 10 bases lay between the germline ends. The CDR3 has 12 residues. Germline CDR1 reads ENHRY; CDR2 reads SYGVKD. CDR3 sequence reads: CAIRELRNEQFF. The CDR3 DNA reads TGTGCCATCAGGGAACTTCGGAATGAGCAGTTCTTC.